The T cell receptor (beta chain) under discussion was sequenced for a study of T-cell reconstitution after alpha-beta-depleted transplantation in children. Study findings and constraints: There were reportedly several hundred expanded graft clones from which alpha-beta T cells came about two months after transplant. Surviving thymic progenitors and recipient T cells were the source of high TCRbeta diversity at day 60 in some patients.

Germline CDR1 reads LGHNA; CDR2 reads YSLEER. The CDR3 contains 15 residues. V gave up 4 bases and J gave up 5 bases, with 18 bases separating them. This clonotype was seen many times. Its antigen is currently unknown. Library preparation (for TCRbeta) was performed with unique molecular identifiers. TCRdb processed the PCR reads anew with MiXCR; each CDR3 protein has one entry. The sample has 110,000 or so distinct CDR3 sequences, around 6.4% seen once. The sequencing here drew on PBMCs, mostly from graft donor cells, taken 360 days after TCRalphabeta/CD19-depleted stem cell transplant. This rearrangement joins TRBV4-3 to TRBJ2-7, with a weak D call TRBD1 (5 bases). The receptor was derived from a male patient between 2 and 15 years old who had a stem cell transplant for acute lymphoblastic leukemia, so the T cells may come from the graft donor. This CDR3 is CASSPLPSGFNEQYF. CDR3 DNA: TGCGCCAGCAGCCCTCTCCCCTCAGGGTTCAACGAGCAGTACTTC.